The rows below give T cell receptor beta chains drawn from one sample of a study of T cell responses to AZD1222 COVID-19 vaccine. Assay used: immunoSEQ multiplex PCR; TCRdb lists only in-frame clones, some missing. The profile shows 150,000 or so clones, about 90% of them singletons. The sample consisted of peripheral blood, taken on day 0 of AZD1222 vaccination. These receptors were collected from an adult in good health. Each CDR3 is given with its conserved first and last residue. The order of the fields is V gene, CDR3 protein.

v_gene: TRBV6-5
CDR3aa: CASSYAGTSSQETQYF

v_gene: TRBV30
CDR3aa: CAWSVRREANEKLFF

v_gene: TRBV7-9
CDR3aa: CAPSNRVDNTGELFF

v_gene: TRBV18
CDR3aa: CASSPGQSSYEQYF

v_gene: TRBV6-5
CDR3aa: CASSLGTASGNTIYF

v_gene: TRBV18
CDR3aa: CASSPPTGLGYTF

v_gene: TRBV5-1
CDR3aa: CASSLMSATNNSPLHF

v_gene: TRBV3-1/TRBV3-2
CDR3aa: CASSQGAFRISRDEKLFF

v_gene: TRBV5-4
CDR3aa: CASSLEGVADTQYF

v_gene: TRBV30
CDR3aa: CAWSADRANQPQHF

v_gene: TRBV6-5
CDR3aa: CASRDGQGDTIYF

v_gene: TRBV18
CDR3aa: CASSPLGGTDTQYF

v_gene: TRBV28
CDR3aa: CASSYLEVSSGNTIYF

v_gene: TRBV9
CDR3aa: CASSGRQGSTEAFF

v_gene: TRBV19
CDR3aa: CASWTGRDNQPQHF

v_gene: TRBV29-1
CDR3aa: CSVVHGGGYTF

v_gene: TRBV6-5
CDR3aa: CASRASTYNEQFF

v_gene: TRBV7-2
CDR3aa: CATLVLNQETQYF

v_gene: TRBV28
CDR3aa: CASSPLGLAGTDTQYF

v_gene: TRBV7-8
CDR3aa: CASSLRGAGDRSSGNTIYF

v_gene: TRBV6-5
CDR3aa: CASSYSVGSNYGYTF

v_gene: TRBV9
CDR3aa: CASSVEAGETQYF

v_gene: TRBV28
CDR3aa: CASSLVVAGPDTQYF

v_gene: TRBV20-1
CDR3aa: CSARTGETQYF

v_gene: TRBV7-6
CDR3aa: CASSLAVQGVGEQYF

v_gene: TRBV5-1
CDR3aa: CASSPDGYEQYF

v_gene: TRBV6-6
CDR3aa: CASSYASAGELFF

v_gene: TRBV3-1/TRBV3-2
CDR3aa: CASSLGELSNQPQHF

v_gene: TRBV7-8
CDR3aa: CASSPDRGGNQPQHF

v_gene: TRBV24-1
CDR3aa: CATSRYPGSGEQFF

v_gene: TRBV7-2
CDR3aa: CASSLAGRIYGYTF

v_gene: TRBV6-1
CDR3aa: CASSEKGGNTEAFF

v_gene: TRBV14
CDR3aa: CASSQQGYGYTF

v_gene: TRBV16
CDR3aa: CASSRTSHEQYF

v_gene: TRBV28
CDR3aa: CASTPWGNTEAFF

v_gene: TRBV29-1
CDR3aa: CSVGRGTEEFEAFF

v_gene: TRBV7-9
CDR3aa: CASSRGLAGVVTGELFF

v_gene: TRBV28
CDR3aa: CASTGLAGVREQFF

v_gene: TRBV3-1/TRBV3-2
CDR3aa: CASSQEGTDTQYF

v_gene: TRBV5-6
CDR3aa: CASSNGLTGSTDTQYF

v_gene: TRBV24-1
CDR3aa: CATSDFGREGYNEQFF

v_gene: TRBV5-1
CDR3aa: CASSSGTGAVSYEQYF

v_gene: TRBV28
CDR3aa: CASSPSGTAYQETQYF

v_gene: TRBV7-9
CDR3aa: CASSQGNEAFF